The sequence of this T cell receptor beta chain was determined in a study of post-analysis software for immune sequencing data. Study-wide results and caveats: Diversity measured as normalized Chao1 was significantly lower in multiple sclerosis patients than in controls. Patients carried roughly 5 TRBV segments more frequently than controls did, and TRBV5-6, TRBV5-1 and TRBV20-1 were among them.

A remark on this clonotype: The antigen is undetermined.

Unique molecular identifiers had been added to the TCR beta cDNA libraries. In TCRdb, the PCR reads were re-called with MiXCR into one record per CDR3 protein. The repertoire holds some 890,000 distinct CDR3 sequences, with approximately 57% as singletons. The CDR3 consists of 12 residues. Unmatched junction bases numbered 7, after V lost 6 bases and J lost 14 bases. Sequenced: blood. J is TRBJ2-1 and V is TRBV12-3 or TRBV12-4; 10 bases agree with TRBD2. This sequence originates from a girl between 10 and 17 years old with multiple sclerosis. CDR3 in DNA: TGTGCCAGCAGCCCTAGCGGGAGCCGGAAGTTCTTC. It codes for CASSPSGSRKFF.